A selection of T cell receptor beta chains follows, all from one sample in a study of blood T cell repertoires in COVID-19. Using immunoSEQ multiplex PCR, the repertoire was profiled, and TCRdb retains in-frame clones only, with some absent. The table has fewer than 250,000 clones, about four fifths seen once. The sample consisted of peripheral blood. The receptors stem from a woman between 40 and 50 years old with active or convalescent COVID-19. Both conserved end residues are part of each CDR3. D genes are given only for firm matches. Clone size is stated in some rows and not others, as once, few, many or a class when expanded.

CDR3: CSVEGDRRITEAFF; DNA: TGCAGCGTTGAGGGAGACAGGCGAATCACTGAAGCTTTCTTT; D: .; J: TRBJ1-1; V: TRBV29-1; size: .
CDR3: CASSTGGNTQYF; DNA: TGTGCCAGCTCTACAGGGGGGAATACGCAGTATTTT; D: TRBD1; J: TRBJ2-3; V: TRBV6-5; size: .
CDR3: CASSFPGLVNEQFF; DNA: TGTGCCAGCAGCTTTCCGGGACTAGTCAATGAGCAGTTCTTC; D: TRBD2; J: TRBJ2-1; V: TRBV4-2; size: .
CDR3: CASRGQGLDYGYTF; DNA: TGTGCCAGCAGGGGACAGGGGCTCGACTATGGCTACACCTTC; D: TRBD1; J: TRBJ1-2; V: TRBV6-6; size: .
CDR3: CASSRPSGGASYEQYF; DNA: TGTGCCAGCAGCCGCCCTAGCGGGGGTGCTTCCTACGAGCAGTACTTC; D: TRBD2; J: TRBJ2-7; V: TRBV7-2; size: .
CDR3: CASRDRATNEKLFF; DNA: TGTGCCAGCCGGGACAGGGCGACTAATGAAAAACTGTTTTTT; D: TRBD1; J: TRBJ1-4; V: TRBV2; size: .
CDR3: CASSSTSGNEQFF; DNA: TGCGCCAGCAGCTCTACTAGCGGCAATGAGCAGTTCTTC; D: TRBD2; J: TRBJ2-1; V: TRBV5-1; size: .
CDR3: CASSPRLAAYEQYF; DNA: TGTGCCAGCAGCCCGAGACTAGCGGCCTACGAGCAGTACTTC; D: TRBD2; J: TRBJ2-7; V: TRBV25-1; size: .
CDR3: CASSTRQEAPQHF; DNA: TGTGCCAGTAGTACTCGACAGGAGGCGCCCCAGCATTTT; D: .; J: TRBJ1-5; V: TRBV19; size: .
CDR3: CSVLPMNDQPQHF; DNA: TGCAGCGTCCTTCCTATGAACGATCAGCCCCAGCATTTT; D: .; J: TRBJ1-5; V: TRBV29-1; size: few